Presented here are 7 T cell receptor beta chains from one specimen sequenced in a study of T cell responses to AZD1222 COVID-19 vaccine. Profiled with immunoSEQ multiplex PCR; TCRdb holds only in-frame clones, not every one. The table lists just under 90,000 clones, almost 90% of them singletons. The starting material was peripheral blood, obtained on day 0 of MenACWY control vaccination. The source of these receptors is an adult in good health.

This sequence joins TRBV7-9 and TRBJ1-2; TRBD1 aligns across 8 bases. This CDR3 spans 14 amino acids. CDR1 SEHNR and CDR2 FQNEAQ come from the germline V gene (reference sequence). V gave up 4 bases and J gave up 1 base; unmatched junction bases: 2. The CDR3 reads CASSSGQGNYGYTF. As DNA, the CDR3 is TGTGCCAGCAGCTCCGGACAGGGTAACTATGGCTACACCTTC.

This chain connects TRBV29-1 to TRBJ1-1; D gene ambiguous. Trimming left V 2 bases short and J 1 base short, with 8 bases between. The CDR3 is made up of 13 amino acids. CDR1 SQVTM and CDR2 ANQGSEA come from the germline V gene. The CDR3 nucleotides are TGCAGCGTTGAACGGGGTGGGAACACTGAAGCTTTCTTT. Translation gives CSVERGGNTEAFF.

This clone appeared once. The chain is built from TRBV7-2 and TRBJ1-6; D possibly corresponds to TRBD1 (5 bases). V lost 2 bases to trimming and J lost 2 bases, with 13 bases between them. The CDR3 is 17 residues long. Germline CDR1 and CDR2: SGHTA and FQGNSA. The CDR3 spells CASSLWGQGTYNSPLHF. The CDR3 coding sequence is TGTGCCAGCAGCTTATGGGGTCAGGGTACCTATAATTCACCCCTCCACTTT. Together with reference TRBV7-2 and TRBJ1-6, the CDR3 gives the full variable domain: GAGVSQSPSNKVTEKGKDVELRCDPISGHTALYWYRQSLGQGLEFLIYFQGNSAPDKSGLPSDRFSAERTGGSVSTLTIQRTQQEDSAVYLCASSLWGQGTYNSPLHFGNGTRLTVT.

This sequence joins TRBV5-1 and TRBJ2-5; 9 bases line up with TRBD1. The CDR3 extends over 16 amino acids. The ends lost 5 bases at V and 5 bases at J; junction bases unmatched: 13. CDR1 SGHRS and CDR2 YFSETQ come from the germline V gene. Here the CDR3 DNA reads TGCGCCAGCAGTCAAGCCATACAGGGGGCCACGGAGACCCAGTACTTC. The encoded protein is CASSQAIQGATETQYF.

Worth noting for this clone: Mismatch with germline at one junction end may stem from a read error. The rearrangement links TRBV5-6 to TRBJ1-2; possibly TRBD1 for D (6 bases). This CDR3 region has 16 residues. Germline assignment: CDR1 SGHDT and CDR2 YYEEEE. This chain's CDR3 is CASSAPGRGTEESTSF. The CDR3 DNA is TGTGCCAGCAGCGCACCCGGGAGGGGGACCGAGGAGAGTACCTCCTTC. Complete variable domain (other parts from reference TRBV5-6 and TRBJ1-2): DAGVTQSPTHLIKTRGQQVTLRCSPKSGHDTVSWYQQALGQGPQFIFQYYEEEERQRGNFPDRFSGHQFPNYSSELNVNALLLGDSALYLCASSAPGRGTEESTSFGSGTRLTVV.

The J gene is TRBJ2-5, the V gene TRBV19, with a tentative D call TRBD1 (6 bases). This CDR3 comprises 12 residues. Germline lookup yields CDR1 LNHDA and CDR2 SQIVND (reference sequence). The V end was cut by 5 bases, the J end by 4 bases, with 8 bases between. The CDR3 region has the DNA TGTGCCAGTAGTCAGGGGAGAGAGACCCAGTACTTC. Its translation: CASSQGRETQYF.

In DNA, the CDR3 is TGCGCCAGCAGCCAAGTTGGAACAGGGGGCCAACCCTACGAGCAGTACTTC. As protein: CASSQVGTGGQPYEQYF. V and J are TRBV4-1 and TRBJ2-7; 9 bases agree with TRBD1. The germline V gene has CDR1 MGHRA and CDR2 YSYEKL. The CDR3 contains 17 residues. The trim removed 1 base at V and 2 bases at J, leaving 9 bases unmatched.